These 32 T cell receptor beta chains were all obtained from the same sample, sequenced in a study of T cell responses to AZD1222 COVID-19 vaccine. Only in-frame clones appear in the TCRdb table, and some are missing; sequencing was by immunoSEQ multiplex PCR. This sample has about 140,000 clones, with 80% to 95% found just once. The input for sequencing was peripheral blood, taken 28 days after the second AZD1222 dose. The receptors were sampled from an adult who received the AZD1222 COVID-19 vaccine.

V and J are TRBV3-1 (or the pseudogene TRBV3-2) and TRBJ1-1; TRBD1 aligns across 7 bases. In germline, CDR1 is LGHDT, CDR2 YNNKEL (reference sequence). This CDR3 region has 14 residues. V trimming: 4 bases; J trimming: 1 base; junction bases outside the gene matches: 3. The DNA of the CDR3 is TGTGCCAGCAGCCGAGGACAGGAGAACACTGAAGCTTTCTTT. It encodes CASSRGQENTEAFF.

This chain joins TRBV28 and TRBJ1-5; 12 nucleotides align to TRBD1. This CDR3 contains 17 residues. Germline V gene sequence: CDR1 MDHEN, CDR2 SYDVKM. J lost 7 bases, V lost 5 bases, and 12 bases had no gene match. The CDR3 DNA follows: TGTGCCAGCAGTAAGGGACAGGGGGCGTATATGATGCAGCCCCAGCATTTT. Residues: CASSKGQGAYMMQPQHF.

The V call is TRBV27, the J call TRBJ1-1; D remains ambiguous. V shed 9 bases and J shed 4 bases, with 12 bases lying between them. The germline CDR1 and CDR2 sequences are MNHEY and SMNVEV (reference sequence). The CDR3 is 12 residues long. The CDR3 DNA reads TGTGCCAGTCAAGGACCTCGCACTGAAGCTTTCTTT. The encoded protein is CASQGPRTEAFF.

This chain connects TRBV18 to TRBJ2-5; D is undetermined. This CDR3 comprises 12 residues. Germline CDR1 reads KGHSH; CDR2 reads LQKENI. V was shortened by 5 bases and J by 1 base, with 5 bases between the two germline ends. The CDR3 region is CASSTLQETQYF. DNA of the CDR3: TGTGCCAGCTCAACCCTCCAAGAGACCCAGTACTTC.

The V gene is TRBV7-8, the J gene TRBJ1-4, with TRBD1 matching over 7 bases. V trimming: 3 bases; J trimming: 2 bases; junction bases outside the gene matches: 3. Germline loops: CDR1 SGHVS, CDR2 FQNEAQ. The CDR3 is 15 residues long. In DNA, the CDR3 is TGTGCCAGCAGCTTTTCGGGACAGACTAATGAAAAACTGTTTTTT. Its protein is CASSFSGQTNEKLFF.

This clone came up once. The V call is TRBV28, the J call TRBJ2-5, with 8 bases fitting TRBD1. The CDR3 has 15 amino acids. Trimming took 6 bases from V and 4 from J; bases not matched to a gene: 10. CDR1 MDHEN and CDR2 SYDVKM come from the germline V gene. The CDR3 protein is CASSFPWTGTETQYF. In DNA, the CDR3 is TGTGCCAGCAGCTTTCCTTGGACAGGGACAGAGACCCAGTACTTC.

This sequence joins TRBV19 and TRBJ2-1; D is ambiguous. The CDR3 contains 16 residues. V lost 6 bases, J lost 0 bases, and 15 bases lay in between. CDR1 and CDR2 (germline): LNHDA, SQIVND (reference sequence). The CDR3 DNA is TGTGCCAGTAGAAAAGACTCGGCGGTCTCCTACAATGAGCAGTTCTTC. Protein: CASRKDSAVSYNEQFF.

This clone was detected once. V gene TRBV12-3 or TRBV12-4 combines with J gene TRBJ1-2; 8 bases agree with TRBD1. J lost 7 bases, V lost 4 bases, and 5 bases had no gene match. This CDR3 region has 13 residues. CDR3 residues: CASSYQGARGYTF. CDR3 bases: TGTGCCAGCAGTTATCAGGGGGCGCGTGGCTACACCTTC.

The chain links TRBV9 to TRBJ2-3, with TRBD2 identical over 8 bases. Germline V gene sequence: CDR1 SGDLS, CDR2 YYNGEE. Trimming at V came to 4 bases and at J to 5 bases, leaving 9 bases not matched to a gene. The CDR3 covers 15 residues. CDR3 amino acids: CASSRTGGGVDTQYF. The CDR3 nucleotides read TGTGCCAGCAGCCGGACGGGAGGGGGGGTAGATACGCAGTATTTT.

The V call is TRBV18, the J call TRBJ2-1; D is perhaps TRBD1 (6 bases). The CDR3 runs 16 residues. Germline CDR1 is KGHSH and CDR2 is LQKENI. With 3 bases removed from V and 5 bases from J, the gap between germline ends came to 17 bases. CDR3 protein: CASSPGLPGVNNEQFF. The CDR3 DNA sequence: TGTGCCAGCTCACCGGGTCTGCCAGGGGTGAACAATGAGCAGTTCTTC.

The chain carries TRBV6-5 and TRBJ1-1; D is possibly TRBD1 (5 bases). This CDR3 has 12 residues. Germline V lookup: CDR1 MNHEY, CDR2 SVGAGI. The germline V and J ends were trimmed by 4 bases and 5 bases, with 8 bases remaining between them. The CDR3 bases are TGTGCCAGCAGTTGGGGGGGGACTGAAGCTTTCTTT. Its protein product is CASSWGGTEAFF.

The chain employs TRBV14 and TRBJ1-2; 8 nucleotides match TRBD1. J gave up 0 bases and V 0 bases, and 9 bases lay outside the gene matches. The germline V gene has CDR1 SGHDN and CDR2 FVKESK. The CDR3 covers 18 residues. CDR3 sequence: CASSQDHLGQEANYGYTF. The CDR3 DNA is TGTGCCAGCAGCCAAGATCACTTGGGACAGGAAGCTAACTATGGCTACACCTTC. Supplemented by reference TRBV14 and TRBJ1-2, the full variable domain reads EAGVTQFPSHSVIEKGQTVTLRCDPISGHDNLYWYRRVMGKEIKFLLHFVKESKQDESGMPNNRFLAERTGGTYSTLKVQPAELEDSGVYFCASSQDHLGQEANYGYTFGSGTRLTVV.

The rearrangement links TRBV11-1 to TRBJ2-7; TRBD2 might be the D (7 bases). The CDR3 is 15 amino acids. Germline values: CDR1 SGHAT, CDR2 FQDESV (reference sequence). V was clipped by 2 bases and J by 2 bases, with 13 bases between them. DNA of the CDR3: TGTGCCAGCAGCTTATGGGGGGGCACCGCCTACGAGCAGTACTTC. Translated: CASSLWGGTAYEQYF. Drawing the rest from reference TRBV11-1 and TRBJ2-7, the complete variable domain is EAEVAQSPRYKITEKSQAVAFWCDPISGHATLYWYRQILGQGPELLVQFQDESVVDDSQLPKDRFSAERLKGVDSTLKIQPAELGDSAMYLCASSLWGGTAYEQYFGPGTRLTVT.

This clone appeared a few times. The J gene is TRBJ1-1, the V gene TRBV7-2, with 9 positions matching TRBD1. Germline CDR1 is SGHTA and CDR2 is FQGNSA. V shed 5 bases, J shed 4 bases, and the junction held 8 bases outside the gene matches. The CDR3 runs to 15 residues. CDR3 DNA: TGTGCCAGCAGCACGTTACAGGGGGCGGTCACTGAAGCTTTCTTT. This translates into CASSTLQGAVTEAFF.

Turning to this clone: Mismatch with germline at one junction end may stem from a read error. The V and J genes are TRBV7-7 and TRBJ2-5; 10 positions agree with TRBD2. Germline CDR1 reads SSHAT; CDR2 reads FNYEAQ (reference sequence). The CDR3 is made up of 15 amino acids. In DNA, the CDR3 is TGTGCTAGCAGCTTAAGGCTAGCGGGGGAAGAGACCCAGTACTTC. Residues: CASSLRLAGEETQYF.

The V call is TRBV27, the J call TRBJ1-1, with a weak D call TRBD1 (5 bases). The CDR3 is 16 residues long. Trimming cost V 6 bases and J 4 bases, with 21 bases left between them. Germline V CDR1 and CDR2: MNHEY, SMNVEV (reference sequence). In DNA, the CDR3 is TGTGCCAGCAGCCGAAGGTTAGGGGTGGTGGCCACTGAAGCTTTCTTT. Residues: CASSRRLGVVATEAFF.

The chain recombines TRBV4-3 with TRBJ2-3, with a weak D call TRBD2 (6 bases). Between the trimmed V and J ends, which lost 0 bases and 0 bases, there was a span of 10 bases. The CDR3 extends over 16 amino acids. Germline V gene sequence: CDR1 LGHNA, CDR2 YSLEER. The CDR3 region is CASSQDGTLSTDTQYF. The CDR3 DNA follows: TGCGCCAGCAGCCAAGATGGGACTTTAAGCACAGATACGCAGTATTTT.

The chain is built from TRBV24-1 and TRBJ2-7; 8 bases are a match to TRBD1. The CDR3 is made up of 16 amino acids. V was pared by 3 bases and J by 2 bases, with 8 bases of the junction left unmatched. The germline V gene has CDR1 KGHDR and CDR2 SFDVKD. The CDR3 DNA reads as TGTGCCACCAGTGATGAAAGGACAGGGTGGACCTACGAGCAGTACTTC. Translating it yields CATSDERTGWTYEQYF.

The chain couples TRBV7-2 to TRBJ1-6; D is undetermined. This CDR3 region has 17 residues. V was shortened by 1 base and J by 0 bases, with 10 bases between the two germline ends. From germline, CDR1 is SGHTA and CDR2 FQGNSA. The CDR3 loop is CASSLGRGSSYNSPLHF. Here the CDR3 DNA reads TGTGCCAGCAGCTTAGGGCGAGGCAGCTCCTATAATTCACCCCTCCACTTT.

The chain joins TRBV7-2 to TRBJ1-2, with D unresolved. Germline assignment: CDR1 SGHTA and CDR2 FQGNSA. V gave up 3 bases and J gave up 6 bases, with 20 bases separating them. The CDR3 covers 16 residues. CDR3 DNA: TGTGCCAGCAGCTTGCAGCGCGAGATAGGGATCAATGGCTACACCTTC. It translates to CASSLQREIGINGYTF. Using reference TRBV7-2 and TRBJ1-2 for the parts outside the CDR3, the full variable domain is GAGVSQSPSNKVTEKGKDVELRCDPISGHTALYWYRQSLGQGLEFLIYFQGNSAPDKSGLPSDRFSAERTGGSVSTLTIQRTQQEDSAVYLCASSLQREIGINGYTFGSGTRLTVV.

This chain links TRBV5-1 with TRBJ2-7, with 7 positions matching TRBD2. Trimming cost V 3 bases and J 2 bases; bases outside gene matches: 5. The length of the CDR3 is 14 residues. In germline, CDR1 is SGHRS, CDR2 YFSETQ. CDR3: CASSYSAGAYEQYF. The CDR3 DNA follows: TGCGCCAGCAGCTATTCGGCGGGAGCCTACGAGCAGTACTTC.

This chain connects TRBV13 to TRBJ2-1, with TRBD1 matching over 12 bases. The CDR3 consists of 15 residues. The junction had 8 bases not matched to a gene; V was cut back by 5 bases and J by 9 bases. The V gene's germline CDR1 is PRHDT and CDR2 FYEKMQ (reference sequence). The CDR3 region has the DNA TGTGCCAGCAGCGAGGGGGACAGGGGGCGAGGTGAGCAGTTCTTC. It yields the protein CASSEGDRGRGEQFF.

The genes are TRBV7-7 and TRBJ2-2; no clear D. The germline V gene has CDR1 SSHAT and CDR2 FNYEAQ (reference sequence). Trimming removed 5 bases from V and 5 bases from J, with 12 bases in between. The CDR3 has 14 residues. The CDR3 loop reads CASSPRTGTGELFF. The CDR3 DNA reads TGTGCCAGCAGCCCACGGACCGGGACCGGGGAGCTGTTTTTT.

The V gene is TRBV5-1, the J gene TRBJ1-2; D call uncertain. The CDR3 sequence is 14 residues long. Germline-derived CDR1 and CDR2 are SGHRS and YFSETQ. The V end lost 2 bases, the J end lost 2 bases, and 10 bases lay between the germline ends. This chain's CDR3 is CASSFDISNYGYTF. The CDR3 DNA reads as TGCGCCAGCAGCTTTGACATCTCCAACTATGGCTACACCTTC.

A few counts support this clone. In the same sample, other DNA sequences code for this CDR3. V and J are TRBV12-3 or TRBV12-4 and TRBJ2-5; D is uncertain. This CDR3 has 13 residues. Trimming removed 6 bases at V and 4 bases at J, with 12 bases between. The DNA for the CDR3 is TGTGCCAGCAGCCTGGCCGGCGTAGAGACCCAGTACTTC. Translated, it gives CASSLAGVETQYF.

CDR3 sequence (DNA): TGTGCCAGCAGCAAAGTATCGGGCAGGGGAGGCGGGGAGCTGTTTTTT. It yields the protein CASSKVSGRGGGELFF. This chain connects TRBV21-1 to TRBJ2-2. TRBV21-1 is an annotated pseudogene. The CDR3 has 16 amino acids.

This sequence joins TRBV19 and TRBJ1-3, with no clear D. Germline V lookup: CDR1 LNHDA, CDR2 SQIVND (reference sequence). The CDR3 extends over 14 amino acids. The ends were cut back, 6 bases at V and 0 bases at J, with 9 bases in the middle. Here the CDR3 reads CASRENGSGNTIYF. The DNA for the CDR3 is TGTGCCAGTAGAGAAAACGGCTCTGGAAACACCATATATTTT.

This chain joins TRBV5-4 and TRBJ2-3; TRBD2 matches 14 bases. This CDR3 region has 17 residues. Germline CDR1 and CDR2: SGHNT and YYREEE (reference sequence). V shed 4 bases and J 1 base; nucleotides not matched to a gene: 5. The CDR3, as DNA: TGTGCCAGCAGCCAAGGACTAGCGGGGGGACGCACAGATACGCAGTATTTT. It codes for CASSQGLAGGRTDTQYF.

In its sample, this clone was seen a few times. The chain has TRBV7-2 and TRBJ1-6; unclear D gene. This CDR3 region has 13 residues. The germline V gene encodes CDR1 SGHTA and CDR2 FQGNSA. V was trimmed by 5 bases and J by 8 bases, leaving 10 bases between them. The chain's CDR3 is CASSVRWDSPLHF. CDR3 in DNA: TGTGCCAGCAGCGTCCGGTGGGATTCACCCCTCCACTTT.

This chain links TRBV7-8 with TRBJ2-3; 10 bases agree with TRBD1. The CDR3 loop spans 17 amino acids. Losses at the gene ends were 2 bases for V and 3 bases for J; bases not matched to a gene: 8. Looked up from germline, CDR1 is SGHVS and CDR2 is FQNEAQ. As DNA, the CDR3 is TGTGCCAGCAGCTTAATTCTCCGGACAGGGGGGACAGATACGCAGTATTTT. The encoded protein is CASSLILRTGGTDTQYF.

V usage is TRBV27 and J usage is TRBJ1-1, with TRBD1 as a possible D gene (5 bases). This CDR3 has 16 amino acids. Looked up from germline, CDR1 is MNHEY and CDR2 is SMNVEV (reference sequence). Trimming stripped 7 bases from V and 1 base from J, with 19 bases between. Here the CDR3 reads CASTPDGGRWNTEAFF. CDR3 DNA sequence: TGTGCCAGCACCCCGGACGGGGGTCGTTGGAACACTGAAGCTTTCTTT.

The chain recombines TRBV7-8 with TRBJ1-2; no clear D. The CDR3 spans 18 residues. Between the trimmed V and J ends, which lost 1 base and 6 bases, there was a span of 24 bases. Germline CDR1 SGHVS, CDR2 FQNEAQ. The CDR3 region is CASSLVAPGVGKADGYTF. The CDR3 DNA sequence: TGTGCCAGCAGCTTAGTTGCCCCCGGAGTGGGTAAGGCGGATGGCTACACCTTC.